This entry features one T cell receptor beta chain sequence. Compared with germline, one end of the junction differs, possibly owing to a read error. The CDR3 totals 15 residues. Germline V lookup: CDR1 SSHAT, CDR2 FNYEAQ (reference sequence). TCRdb re-derived calls from the 5' RACE reads in MiXCR, one entry per CDR3 protein. The table shows roughly 90,000 distinct CDR3 sequences, with roughly 3.3% occurring only once. These data come from a study of neurological immune-mediated disorders. The sample was PBMCs. The sequence was obtained from a woman in her 50s with multiple sclerosis. The genes are TRBV7-7 and TRBJ2-5, with 11 bases that match TRBD2. CDR3 DNA: TGTGCTAGCAGCTCGTCTAGCGGGGGGCCGAAGACCCAGTACTTC. Translation gives CASSSSSGGPKTQYF.